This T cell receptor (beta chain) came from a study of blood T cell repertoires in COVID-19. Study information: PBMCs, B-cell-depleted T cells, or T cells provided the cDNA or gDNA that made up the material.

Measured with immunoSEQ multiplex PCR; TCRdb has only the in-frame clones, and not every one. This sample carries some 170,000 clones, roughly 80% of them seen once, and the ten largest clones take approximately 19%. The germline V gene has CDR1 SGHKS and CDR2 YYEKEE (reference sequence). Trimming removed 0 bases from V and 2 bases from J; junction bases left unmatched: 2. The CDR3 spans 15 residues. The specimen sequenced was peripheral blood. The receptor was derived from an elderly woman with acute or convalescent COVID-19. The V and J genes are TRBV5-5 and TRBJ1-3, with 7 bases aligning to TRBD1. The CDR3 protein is CASSLGGQTGNTIYF. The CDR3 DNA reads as TGTGCCAGCAGCTTGGGGGGACAGACTGGAAACACCATATATTTT.